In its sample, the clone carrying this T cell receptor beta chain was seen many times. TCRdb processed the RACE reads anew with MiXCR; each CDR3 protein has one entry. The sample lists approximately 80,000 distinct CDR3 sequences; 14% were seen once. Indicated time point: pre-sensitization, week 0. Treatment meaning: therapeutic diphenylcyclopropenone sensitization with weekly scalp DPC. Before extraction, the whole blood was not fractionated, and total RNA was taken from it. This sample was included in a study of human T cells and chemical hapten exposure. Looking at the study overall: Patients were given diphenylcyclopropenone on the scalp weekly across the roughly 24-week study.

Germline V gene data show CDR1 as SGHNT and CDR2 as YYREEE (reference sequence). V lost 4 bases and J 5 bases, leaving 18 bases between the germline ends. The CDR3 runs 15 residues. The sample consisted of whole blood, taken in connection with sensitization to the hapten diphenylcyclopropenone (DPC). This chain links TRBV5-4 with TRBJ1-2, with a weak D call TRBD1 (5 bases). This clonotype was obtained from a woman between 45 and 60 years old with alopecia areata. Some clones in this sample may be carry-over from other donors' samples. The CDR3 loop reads CASSGAVQGEYGYTF. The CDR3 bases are TGTGCCAGCAGCGGGGCGGTCCAGGGAGAGTATGGCTACACCTTC.